Here is one TCR beta chain with its context. This entry is derived from a study of T cell changes during pregnancy in multiple sclerosis. Measured with immunoSEQ multiplex PCR; TCRdb has only the in-frame clones, and not every one. The sample contains 65,000 to 85,000 clones, approximately 94% of which appear only once. Germline V gives CDR1 SGHTA, CDR2 FQGTGA. The J segment lost 6 bases and the V segment lost 4 bases, leaving 7 bases of the junction unmatched. CDR3 length: 16 residues. This sample comprised CD4+ T cells from peripheral blood mononuclear cells, obtained before pregnancy. The gene calls are TRBV7-3 and TRBJ2-2, with 11 bases that match TRBD2. The receptor comes from a female donor with multiple sclerosis, enrolled in a pregnancy study. The CDR3 nucleotides are TGTGCCAGCAGCTCAGATAGCGGGAGGGCTCCCGGGGAGCTGTTTTTT. Its translation is CASSSDSGRAPGELFF. Full variable domain (missing parts from reference TRBV7-3 and TRBJ2-2): GAGVSQTPSNKVTEKGKYVELRCDPISGHTALYWYRQSLGQGPEFLIYFQGTGAADDSGLPNDRFFAVRPEGSVSTLKIQRTERGDSAVYLCASSSDSGRAPGELFFGEGSRLTVL.